The 21 T cell receptor beta chains reported below all come from one sample, sequenced in a study of blood T cell repertoires in COVID-19. TCRdb's copy holds only in-frame clones and misses some; the assay was immunoSEQ multiplex PCR. The sample holds 110,000 to 150,000 clones; 86% are singletons and the top ten take approximately 4.5%. Sequences were obtained from PBMCs or T cells enriched from blood (not recorded which). Every receptor here comes from a man aged 50-60 years who had recovered from COVID-19.

At least ten counts were recorded for this clone. The gene calls are TRBV6-5 and TRBJ1-5, with D unclear. This CDR3 region has 15 residues. The germline gives CDR1 MNHEY, CDR2 SVGAGI. With 2 bases removed from V and 6 bases from J, the gap between germline ends came to 14 bases. The CDR3 loop is CASSYQAGMGQPQHF. The CDR3 DNA reads as TGTGCCAGCAGTTACCAGGCGGGGATGGGTCAGCCCCAGCATTTT.

The V and J genes are TRBV13 and TRBJ1-2; maybe TRBD1 (6 bases). The germline CDR1 and CDR2 sequences are PRHDT and FYEKMQ (reference sequence). V lost 4 bases and J 7 bases, leaving 22 bases between the germline ends. The CDR3 covers 16 residues. The CDR3 loop is CASSSTRPRGKFGYTF. CDR3 DNA: TGTGCCAGCAGCTCGACGCGACCGAGGGGGAAATTTGGCTACACCTTC.

About this clone: Within the sample, other DNA sequences also encode this same CDR3. J is TRBJ2-5 and V is TRBV7-8, with 9 nucleotides matching TRBD1. V shed 5 bases, J shed 5 bases, and the junction held 3 bases outside the gene matches. The CDR3 extends over 13 amino acids. In germline, CDR1 is SGHVS, CDR2 FQNEAQ. The chain's CDR3 is CASSRDRVETQYF. The DNA for the CDR3 is TGTGCCAGCAGCCGGGACAGGGTTGAGACCCAGTACTTC.

This clone was detected a few times. The chain has TRBV7-8 and TRBJ1-1; 7 bases map to TRBD1. The J segment lost 3 bases and the V segment lost 5 bases, leaving 6 bases of the junction unmatched. The CDR3 consists of 14 residues. The V gene's germline CDR1 is SGHVS and CDR2 FQNEAQ. The CDR3 sequence is CASSTRQGHTEAFF. In DNA, the CDR3 is TGTGCCAGCAGCACCCGACAGGGACACACTGAAGCTTTCTTT.

The rearrangement uses TRBV4-3 and TRBJ1-1; 8 nucleotides line up with TRBD1. Germline CDR1 is LGHNA and CDR2 is YSLEER. With 2 bases clipped from V and 3 bases from J, the junction kept 2 bases outside the gene matches. The CDR3 is 14 residues long. The CDR3 DNA reads as TGCGCCAGCAGCCAAACAGGGGGGGACACTGAAGCTTTCTTT. Translated: CASSQTGGDTEAFF.

The CDR3 spells CATRLSTDTQYF. CDR3 DNA sequence: TGTGCCACCAGGCTAAGCACAGATACGCAGTATTTT. This chain uses TRBV28 with TRBJ2-3; D unclear. CDR3 length: 12 residues. Trimming cost V 10 bases and J 0 bases, with 8 bases left between them. CDR1 and CDR2 from the germline V gene are MDHEN and SYDVKM.

This clone appeared once. The genes are TRBV12-3 or TRBV12-4 and TRBJ1-5; TRBD1 matches 7 bases. This CDR3 has 13 residues. V was clipped by 4 bases and J by 4 bases; unmatched bases: 1. The DNA of the CDR3 is TGTGCCAGCAGTTCGGGACAGAATCAGCCCCAGCATTTT. Its protein product is CASSSGQNQPQHF.

The gene calls are TRBV6-1 and TRBJ2-7; no clear D. Germline CDR1 is MNHNS and CDR2 is SASEGT. This CDR3 spans 18 amino acids. Trimming removed 0 bases at V and 1 base at J, with 19 bases between. CDR3 nucleotide sequence: TGTGCCAGCAGTGAAGCGCATTCGATTTTGGTAGTTTCCTACGAGCAGTACTTC. Translation: CASSEAHSILVVSYEQYF.

The chain employs TRBV7-2 and TRBJ1-1, with D maybe TRBD1 (5 bases). Germline values: CDR1 SGHTA, CDR2 FQGNSA. V lost 3 bases, J lost 5 bases, and 13 bases lay in between. The CDR3 covers 14 residues. The chain's CDR3 is CASSLAGVGTEAFF. CDR3 nucleotide sequence: TGTGCCAGCAGCTTGGCGGGGGTTGGTACTGAAGCTTTCTTT. Looking up the rest from reference TRBV7-2 and TRBJ1-1 gives the full variable domain: GAGVSQSPSNKVTEKGKDVELRCDPISGHTALYWYRQSLGQGLEFLIYFQGNSAPDKSGLPSDRFSAERTGGSVSTLTIQRTQQEDSAVYLCASSLAGVGTEAFFGQGTRLTVV.

This chain links TRBV7-2 with TRBJ1-1; D is perhaps TRBD1 (5 bases). CDR3 length: 14 residues. V was shortened by 3 bases and J by 4 bases, with 12 bases between the two germline ends. From germline, CDR1 is SGHTA and CDR2 FQGNSA. The CDR3 DNA sequence: TGTGCCAGCAGCTTCGCAGGGTCGGGCACTGAAGCTTTCTTT. Translated, it gives CASSFAGSGTEAFF.

The genes are TRBV7-2 and TRBJ2-3; 7 positions agree with TRBD2. V lost 5 bases, J lost 10 bases, and 9 bases stayed unmatched. Germline CDR1 is SGHTA and CDR2 is FQGNSA. The length of the CDR3 is 13 residues. The CDR3 is CASSLRAGTPQYF. Here the CDR3 DNA reads TGTGCCAGCAGCCTTAGAGCGGGAACGCCGCAGTATTTT.

V gene TRBV7-9 combines with J gene TRBJ2-5; 8 bases line up with TRBD1. Trimming took 4 bases from V and 2 from J; bases not matched to a gene: 6. The germline gives CDR1 SEHNR, CDR2 FQNEAQ (reference sequence). The CDR3 is 15 amino acids. This CDR3 reads CASSYRQGIQETQYF. The CDR3 bases are TGTGCCAGCAGCTACCGACAGGGGATACAAGAGACCCAGTACTTC.

This clone was counted a few times. V and J are TRBV6-5 and TRBJ2-3, with D perhaps TRBD2 (5 bases). Trimming left V 2 bases short and J 0 bases short, with 6 bases between. The germline gives CDR1 MNHEY, CDR2 SVGAGI. CDR3 length equals 14 residues. The DNA for the CDR3 is TGTGCCAGCAGTTACCGGACTAGCACAGATACGCAGTATTTT. It yields the protein CASSYRTSTDTQYF.

The V and J genes are TRBV7-2 and TRBJ2-3; 14 bases match TRBD2. With V trimmed by 5 bases and J by 3 bases, 10 bases remained unmatched. The CDR3 consists of 18 residues. Germline loops: CDR1 SGHTA, CDR2 FQGNSA. CDR3 loop: CASSPTRLAGGPTDTQYF. The CDR3 bases are TGTGCCAGCAGCCCTACCCGACTAGCGGGAGGGCCGACAGATACGCAGTATTTT.

The rearrangement joins TRBV28 to TRBJ2-7; 7 bases map to TRBD2. J was trimmed by 5 bases and V by 6 bases; bases with no gene match: 10. Germline loops: CDR1 MDHEN, CDR2 SYDVKM. The CDR3 is 14 amino acids. The CDR3 region is CASSPYGRADEQYF. CDR3 coding DNA: TGTGCCAGCAGCCCCTATGGGAGGGCGGACGAGCAGTACTTC. The variable domain in full, with the rest retrieved from reference TRBV28 and TRBJ2-7, is DVKVTQSSRYLVKRTGEKVFLECVQDMDHENMFWYRQDPGLGLRLIYFSYDVKMKEKGDIPEGYSVSREKKERFSLILESASTNQTSMYLCASSPYGRADEQYFGPGTRLTVT.

The chain joins TRBV5-6 to TRBJ1-1, with 12 bases that match TRBD1. The CDR3 totals 17 residues. Germline V gene sequence: CDR1 SGHDT, CDR2 YYEEEE. Unmatched junction bases numbered 6, after V lost 0 bases and J lost 3 bases. The CDR3 sequence is CASSLGGTGGIDTEAFF. CDR3 bases: TGTGCCAGCAGCTTGGGTGGGACAGGGGGCATTGACACTGAAGCTTTCTTT.

The J gene is TRBJ1-4, the V gene TRBV28; D may be TRBD1 (6 bases). Trimming left V 2 bases short and J 8 bases short, with 12 bases between. The germline V gene encodes CDR1 MDHEN and CDR2 SYDVKM. The CDR3 runs 14 residues. CDR3 DNA: TGTGCCAGCAGTTTAGGGAAGGGGGGGGAAAAACTGTTTTTT. Its translation is CASSLGKGGEKLFF.

The V and J genes are TRBV6-1 and TRBJ1-6; D is undetermined. V lost 6 bases and J lost 8, with 5 bases in between. The CDR3 totals 11 residues. Germline assignment: CDR1 MNHNS and CDR2 SASEGT. Here the CDR3 reads CASRGDSPLHF. As DNA, the CDR3 is TGTGCCAGCAGAGGAGATTCACCCCTCCACTTT.

The chain has TRBV5-6 and TRBJ2-5; unclear D gene. The CDR3 has 14 amino acids. In germline, CDR1 is SGHDT, CDR2 YYEEEE. Trimming cost V 2 bases and J 1 base, with 9 bases left between them. This CDR3 is CASSFELLQETQYF. In nucleotides, the CDR3 is TGTGCCAGCAGCTTCGAGCTTCTCCAAGAGACCCAGTACTTC.

This chain links TRBV28 with TRBJ1-2; maybe TRBD1 (6 bases). The V end lost 7 bases, the J end lost 8 bases, and 17 bases lay between the germline ends. The CDR3 has 13 residues. CDR1 and CDR2 (germline): MDHEN, SYDVKM. CDR3 nucleotide sequence: TGTGCCAGCACCGAACAGGGTAGGGAGGGCTACACCTTC. Amino acid sequence: CASTEQGREGYTF.

The chain has TRBV2 and TRBJ1-1, with a tentative D call TRBD1 (6 bases). The V gene lost 1 base and the J gene lost 4 bases, with 13 bases spanning the gap. Germline V gene sequence: CDR1 SNHLY, CDR2 FYNNEI. CDR3 length equals 15 residues. CDR3 amino acids: CASSEGSGRGTEAFF. The CDR3 DNA sequence: TGTGCCAGCAGTGAAGGGTCGGGCAGGGGCACTGAAGCTTTCTTT.